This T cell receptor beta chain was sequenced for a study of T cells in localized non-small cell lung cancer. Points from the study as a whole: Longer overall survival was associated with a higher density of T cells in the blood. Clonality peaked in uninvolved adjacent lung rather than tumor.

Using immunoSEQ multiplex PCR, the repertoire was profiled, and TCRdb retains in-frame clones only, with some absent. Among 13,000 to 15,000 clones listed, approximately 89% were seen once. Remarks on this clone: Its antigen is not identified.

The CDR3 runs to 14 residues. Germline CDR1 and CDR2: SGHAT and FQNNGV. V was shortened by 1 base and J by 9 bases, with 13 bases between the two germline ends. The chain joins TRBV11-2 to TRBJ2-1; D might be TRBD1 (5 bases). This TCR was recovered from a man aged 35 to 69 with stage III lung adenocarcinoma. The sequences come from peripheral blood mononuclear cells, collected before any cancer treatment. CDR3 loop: CASSLVQGVGEQFF. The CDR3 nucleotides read TGTGCCAGCAGCTTAGTCCAGGGCGTCGGTGAGCAGTTCTTC.